This T cell receptor beta chain was observed in a study of shared clonotypes between healthy human individuals. Study-wide points: In having few donors, the study represented limited genetic and exposure-history diversity. Several donors held around 5% of naive CD4 clonotypes in common. Against clonotypes common to all four donors, non-shared ones had lower generation probabilities.

This CDR3 has 14 amino acids. Looked up from germline, CDR1 is SGHAT and CDR2 is FQNNGV. TCRdb's copy holds only in-frame clones and misses some; the assay was immunoSEQ multiplex PCR. Seen here are millions of clones, roughly 94% observed once, and the top ten hold 0.13%. Only one count was recorded for this clone. What it recognizes is unknown. Partitioning of CD4+ cells yielded a CD45RA+ naive subset and a CD45RA-negative memory subset. This clonotype originated in a man aged 18-30 years in good health. The chain links TRBV11-2 to TRBJ2-5; D remains unclear. The end of the DNA fits TRBJ2-7 better, so the J call may be wrong. The material sequenced was naive CD4+ T cells sorted from blood. Subset denoted: CD45RA+ positively selected. CDR3 amino acids: CASRRPLASYEQYF. The CDR3 nucleotides are TGTGCCAGCAGGCGTCCATTGGCCTCCTACGAGCAGTACTTC.